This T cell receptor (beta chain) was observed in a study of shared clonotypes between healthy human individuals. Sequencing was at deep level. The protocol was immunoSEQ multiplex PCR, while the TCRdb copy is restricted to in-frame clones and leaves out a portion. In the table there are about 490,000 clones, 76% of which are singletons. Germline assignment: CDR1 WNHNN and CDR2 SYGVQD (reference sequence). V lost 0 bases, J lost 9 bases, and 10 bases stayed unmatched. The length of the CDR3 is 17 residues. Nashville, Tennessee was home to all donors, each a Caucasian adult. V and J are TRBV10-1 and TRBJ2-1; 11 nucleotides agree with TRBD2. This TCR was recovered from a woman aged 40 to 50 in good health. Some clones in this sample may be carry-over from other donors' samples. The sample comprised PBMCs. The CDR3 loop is CASSESRASGRSGEQFF. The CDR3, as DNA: TGCGCCAGCAGTGAGTCGAGGGCTAGCGGGAGGTCAGGTGAGCAGTTCTTC.